Following are 2 T cell receptor beta chains from one sample sequenced in a study of cytomegalovirus exposure and HLA in healthy donors. The PCR ran on 60 Vbeta and 13 Jbeta primers. Method: immunoSEQ multiplex PCR; TCRdb's copy keeps in-frame clones and lacks some. The repertoire holds approximately 150,000 clones, with approximately 80% as singletons. Material: PBMCs. These receptors were obtained from a male donor in good health and CMV-seronegative.

The J gene is TRBJ2-2, the V gene TRBV5-1; D might be TRBD1 (5 bases). The V gene lost 5 bases and the J gene lost 2 bases, with 16 bases spanning the gap. The CDR3 runs to 16 residues. The germline CDR1 and CDR2 sequences are SGHRS and YFSETQ. The CDR3 is CASSTKQDPNTGELFF. DNA for the CDR3: TGCGCCAGCAGTACTAAACAGGACCCAAACACCGGGGAGCTGTTTTTT.

The chain is built from TRBV7-9 and TRBJ2-1, with 10 bases fitting TRBD1. The trim removed 5 bases at V and 4 bases at J, leaving 8 bases unmatched. The CDR3 sequence is 16 residues long. In germline, CDR1 is SEHNR, CDR2 FQNEAQ (reference sequence). CDR3 in DNA: TGTGCCAGCAGCGCCTTGTCGGGACAGGGGTACAATGAGCAGTTCTTC. Residues: CASSALSGQGYNEQFF.